Each of the 7 T cell receptor beta chains below was sequenced from the same sample in a study of response to subunit inactivated influenza vaccine. TCRdb reprocessed the RT-PCR reads with MiXCR, giving one entry per CDR3 protein. The sample lists around 580,000 distinct CDR3 sequences; about 14% were seen once. The sequences come from PBMCs from blood, collected 12 days after vaccination. The receptors originated from a man between 45 and 60 years old who received an inactivated influenza vaccine.

The sample holds a few counts of this clonotype. This chain links TRBV27 with TRBJ2-7; the D gene is possibly TRBD2 (6 bases). The germline V gene has CDR1 MNHEY and CDR2 SMNVEV (reference sequence). Trimming took off 4 bases at V and 3 bases at J, with 16 bases between the two ends. CDR3 length equals 15 residues. The CDR3: CASSSSSRRGYEQYF. DNA for the CDR3: TGTGCCAGCAGTTCGTCATCCCGGAGGGGCTACGAGCAGTACTTC.

The chain joins TRBV6-1 to TRBJ2-1; 8 bases fit TRBD2. The ends lost 6 bases at V and 2 bases at J; junction bases unmatched: 12. CDR3 length: 17 residues. Germline lookup yields CDR1 MNHNS and CDR2 SASEGT. The CDR3 loop reads CASRNTDGGGPYNEQFF. The CDR3 bases are TGTGCCAGCAGGAACACCGACGGCGGGGGGCCCTACAATGAGCAGTTCTTC.

This clonotype was found a few times. Mismatch with germline at one junction end may stem from a read error. This chain connects TRBV28 to TRBJ1-1; perhaps TRBD1 as D (5 bases). The CDR3 is 17 residues long. Germline V gene sequence: CDR1 MDHEN, CDR2 SYDVKM. The CDR3 region is CASSFRDRTTKNPEAFF. CDR3 bases: TGTGCCAGCAGTTTCCGGGACCGAACAACAAAGAACCCTGAAGCTTTCTTT.

This clonotype was counted between two and nine times. This chain uses TRBV7-9 with TRBJ2-1; TRBD2 matches 8 bases. The CDR3 consists of 15 residues. V was pared by 1 base and J by 9 bases, with 8 bases of the junction left unmatched. Germline CDR1 is SEHNR and CDR2 is FQNEAQ (reference sequence). The CDR3 DNA follows: TGTGCCAGCAGCTTAGAGGTCGGGGGGGCGGGTGAGCAGTTCTTC. Its translation: CASSLEVGGAGEQFF.

V is TRBV24-1 and J is TRBJ2-1; possibly TRBD2 for D (5 bases). The V gene lost 4 bases and the J gene lost 4 bases, with 10 bases spanning the gap. The CDR3 has 14 residues. Germline assignment: CDR1 KGHDR and CDR2 SFDVKD. Here the CDR3 DNA reads TGTGCCACCAGTGAAGTTGGAGGATACAATGAGCAGTTCTTC. This sequence encodes CATSEVGGYNEQFF.

This clonotype was detected only a few times. This chain links TRBV6-2 or TRBV6-3 with TRBJ2-1; 8 bases line up with TRBD1. The CDR3 covers 17 residues. With 7 bases clipped from V and 0 bases from J, the junction kept 11 bases outside the gene matches. Germline assignment: CDR1 MNHEY and CDR2 SVGEGT. DNA for the CDR3: TGTGCCAGCAATTCACCCCGGACAGGGAGCTCCTACAATGAGCAGTTCTTC. This codes for CASNSPRTGSSYNEQFF.

V usage is TRBV7-9 and J usage is TRBJ2-3, with 10 bases lining up with TRBD1. The CDR3 contains 16 residues. Germline trimming cut 3 bases from V and 0 bases from J; bases unmatched to any gene: 3. The germline CDR1 and CDR2 sequences are SEHNR and FQNEAQ (reference sequence). CDR3 sequence reads: CASSLGQGTSTDTQYF. The CDR3 DNA sequence: TGTGCCAGCAGCTTGGGACAGGGGACTAGCACAGATACGCAGTATTTT. Full variable domain (missing parts from reference TRBV7-9 and TRBJ2-3): DTGVSQNPRHKITKRGQNVTFRCDPISEHNRLYWYRQTLGQGPEFLTYFQNEAQLEKSRLLSDRFSAERPKGSFSTLEIQRTEQGDSAMYLCASSLGQGTSTDTQYFGPGTRLTVL.